A selection of T cell receptor beta chains follows, all from one sample in a study of shared clonotypes between healthy human individuals. This table comes from immunoSEQ multiplex PCR, and its TCRdb copy is limited to in-frame clones, with some not included. Here the sample spans 640,000 or so clones, about 78% being singletons. The specimen was memory CD4+ T cells sorted from blood. These receptors were obtained from a young woman in good health. Each CDR3 is given with its conserved first and last residue. Fields, in order: V gene, J gene, clone size, D gene, CDR3 DNA, CDR3 protein. The D gene is left open where the match is weak. Clone size is given for some rows only: seen once, a few or many times, or a class if the clone is expanded.

TRBV19	TRBJ2-3	.	TRBD2	TGTGCCAGTAGTATAGACCTAGCGGGAACCACAGATACGCAGTATTTT	CASSIDLAGTTDTQYF
TRBV7-9	TRBJ2-7	.	.	TGTGCCAGCAATAGCGGATACTCCTACGAGCAGTACTTC	CASNSGYSYEQYF
TRBV29-1	TRBJ1-1	once	.	TGCAGCGTTATAGGACAGAACACTGAAGCTTTCTTT	CSVIGQNTEAFF
TRBV5-4	TRBJ1-1	.	.	TGTGCCAGCAGCTTGGAAGGCAGTCCGAGGGAAGCTTTCTTT	CASSLEGSPREAFF
TRBV19	TRBJ1-2	.	.	TGTGCCAGTAGAGGACGGGGCCTTGGGTATGGCTACACCTTC	CASRGRGLGYGYTF
TRBV18	TRBJ1-5	.	TRBD1	TGTGCCAGCTCACCAGGACAGGCCGGCTATCAGCCCCAGCATTTT	CASSPGQAGYQPQHF
TRBV5-6	TRBJ2-7	.	.	TGTGCCAGCAGCTTGGGAGTAGGGGGCGAGCAGTACTTC	CASSLGVGGEQYF
TRBV2	TRBJ1-4	few	TRBD1	TGTGCCAGCAAATGGACAGGGGAGTCTAATGAAAAACTGTTTTTT	CASKWTGESNEKLFF
TRBV28	TRBJ1-1	once	.	TGTGCCAGCAGTTTAGCCGGGACCCGGCTGAACACTGAAGCTTTCTTT	CASSLAGTRLNTEAFF
TRBV19	TRBJ2-7	.	TRBD2	TGTGCCAGTAGTACAAGGACTAGCGGGAGGGTCGCCGAGCAGTACTTC	CASSTRTSGRVAEQYF
TRBV18	TRBJ1-1	once	.	TGTGCCAGCTCACCACCACCGGGAACTGAAGCTTTCTTT	CASSPPPGTEAFF
TRBV7-9	TRBJ2-7	few	TRBD2	TGTGCCAGCAGCTTAGCTGAGGGACTAGCGGGCGCCTACGAGCAGTACTTC	CASSLAEGLAGAYEQYF
TRBV4-2	TRBJ2-2	.	.	TGTGCCAGCAGCCTCGACAGGGAGGCCGGGGAGCTGTTTTTT	CASSLDREAGELFF
TRBV30	TRBJ1-1	.	TRBD1	TGTGCCTGGAGGCAAAGGGGGCGAGAAACTGAAGCTTTCTTT	CAWRQRGRETEAFF
TRBV18	TRBJ2-3	.	TRBD2	TGTGCCAGCTCACCACCGTCTGCGGGAGGAACAGATACGCAGTATTTT	CASSPPSAGGTDTQYF
TRBV18	TRBJ2-3	.	TRBD2	TGTGCCAGCTCACCCCATGGACTAGATGAAAGCACAGATACGCAGTATTTT	CASSPHGLDESTDTQYF
TRBV10-3	TRBJ1-3	.	TRBD1	TGTGCCATCAGTGGACAGGGGTTTGGAAACACCATATATTTT	CAISGQGFGNTIYF
TRBV4-1	TRBJ2-1	.	.	TGCGCCAGCAGCCAAGATGTTACTGGGCCGCCCCATGAGCAGTTCTTC	CASSQDVTGPPHEQFF
TRBV7-9	TRBJ2-1	.	TRBD2	TGTGCCAGCACGTCGACTAGCGGGATCGACAATGAGCAGTTCTTC	CASTSTSGIDNEQFF
TRBV11-2	TRBJ1-4	.	.	TGTGCCAGCAGCTTAAAGCAGAATGAAAAACTGTTTTTT	CASSLKQNEKLFF
TRBV28	TRBJ2-7	.	.	TGTGCCAGCATCGCGGCCTCCTACGAGCAGTACTTC	CASIAASYEQYF
TRBV7-9	TRBJ2-2	.	.	TGTGCCAGCAGCTTGGGCAGGGTCACATCAAACACCGGGGAGCTGTTTTTT	CASSLGRVTSNTGELFF
TRBV5-1	TRBJ2-3	.	.	TGCGCCAGCAGCTTGGCCCTAGCGCCTAGCACAGATACGCAGTATTTT	CASSLALAPSTDTQYF
TRBV5-1	TRBJ2-1	few	.	TGCGCCAGCAGCTTGGGGATCGAGGGCTCCAATGAGCAGTTCTTC	CASSLGIEGSNEQFF
TRBV30	TRBJ2-1	.	TRBD2	TGTGCCTGGGCGACTAGCGGGAGTAGTGGCTCCTACAATGAGCAGTTCTTC	CAWATSGSSGSYNEQFF
TRBV5-8	TRBJ1-1	.	.	TGTGCCAGCAGCTTGGCCGGGACATCCGCTGAAGCTTTCTTT	CASSLAGTSAEAFF
TRBV7-2	TRBJ2-7	once	.	TGTGCCAGCAGCTTAGCACCTACTAGCTCTCGCGAGCAGTACTTC	CASSLAPTSSREQYF
TRBV28	TRBJ2-3	.	TRBD1	TGTGCCAGCAGCTCCCGGGACAGGGATCCCGATACGCAGTATTTT	CASSSRDRDPDTQYF
TRBV28	TRBJ1-1	.	TRBD1	TGTGCCAGCAGTCCGCCGGGACAGGGGCTTCTATGGACTGAAGCTTTCTTT	CASSPPGQGLLWTEAFF
TRBV28	TRBJ2-7	.	.	TGTGCCAGCAGTTTAAGTGGCCACGAGCAGTACTTC	CASSLSGHEQYF
TRBV7-8	TRBJ1-3	few	.	TGTGCCAGCAGCTTAGTTTTCAGCTCTGGAAACACCATATATTTT	CASSLVFSSGNTIYF
TRBV19	TRBJ2-1	.	TRBD2	TGTGCCAGTAGAGGGCCGGGACTAGGCAATGAGCAGTTCTTC	CASRGPGLGNEQFF
TRBV7-8	TRBJ1-3	.	.	TGTGCCAGCAGCTTAGTTCGCTCTGGAAACACCATATATTTT	CASSLVRSGNTIYF
TRBV29-1	TRBJ2-7	.	.	TGCAGCGTCCTTTTTGGGGTGGTCGGGTACGAGCAGTACTTC	CSVLFGVVGYEQYF
TRBV12-5	TRBJ1-4	.	.	TGTGCTAGTGGCCCCCATACATGGGATAATGAAAAACTGTTTTTT	CASGPHTWDNEKLFF
TRBV11-2	TRBJ2-7	.	TRBD1	TGTGCCAGCAGCCCCCTCGGACAGGCCGGATCCGGCGAGCAGTACTTC	CASSPLGQAGSGEQYF
TRBV28	TRBJ1-2	.	.	TGTGCCAGCAGTCTAGACAGGACTAACTATGGCTACACCTTC	CASSLDRTNYGYTF
TRBV5-8	TRBJ2-1	.	TRBD2	TGTGCCAGCAGCTGGGGGGGGAATGAGCAGTTCTTC	CASSWGGNEQFF
TRBV5-1	TRBJ1-1	few	TRBD1	TGCGCCAGCAGCCCCGGGACAGGGGGCCAGGAGGCTTTCTTT	CASSPGTGGQEAFF
TRBV5-1	TRBJ2-7	.	.	TGCGCCAGCAGCACCGGGACGGAGAACTCCTACGAGCAGTACTTC	CASSTGTENSYEQYF
TRBV6-6	TRBJ2-5	.	TRBD2	TGTGCCAGCAGTTATACTGGCGGGAGGGCGGGCGAGACCCAGTACTTC	CASSYTGGRAGETQYF
TRBV19	TRBJ1-2	.	.	TGTGCCAGCAACTGGGGAGGGACGTATGGCTACACCTTC	CASNWGGTYGYTF
TRBV7-9	TRBJ1-2	few	.	TGTGCCAGCAGCACTATGACACCAAACTATGGCTACACCTTC	CASSTMTPNYGYTF
TRBV7-9	TRBJ2-7	.	TRBD2	TGTGCCAGCAGCGGAAGACGGCGGGAGGGCCCCGACGAGCAGTACTTC	CASSGRRREGPDEQYF
TRBV29-1	TRBJ1-2	.	.	TGCAGCGTTTCGTCTAACTATGGCTACACCTTC	CSVSSNYGYTF
TRBV9	TRBJ2-3	.	.	TGTGCCAGCAGCGCGGGGGGCAGGGGCCAAGATACGCAGTATTTT	CASSAGGRGQDTQYF
TRBV18	TRBJ2-7	.	.	TGTGCCAGCTCACCACCGGAGGCCTACGAGCAGTACTTC	CASSPPEAYEQYF
TRBV6-1	TRBJ1-4	.	.	TGTGCCAGCAGTCGGGTAGGACGGGTGGATGAAAAACTGTTTTTT	CASSRVGRVDEKLFF
TRBV7-9	TRBJ1-3	.	.	TGTGCCAGCAGCTCCCGTCTACAGTTCTCTGGAAACACCATATATTTT	CASSSRLQFSGNTIYF
TRBV6-1	TRBJ1-3	.	.	TGTGCCAGCAGTGAAAGGCACAGTCCTGGAAACACCATATATTTT	CASSERHSPGNTIYF
TRBV6-1	TRBJ1-3	.	.	TGTGCCAGCAGTGAAGTAGGAGCCGCCTCGGGAGGAAACACCATATATTTT	CASSEVGAASGGNTIYF
TRBV27	TRBJ2-7	.	TRBD2	TGTGCCAGCAGTTTAGGGGGGGTCGGCTCCTACGAGCAGTACTTC	CASSLGGVGSYEQYF
TRBV28	TRBJ1-5	few	TRBD1	TGTGCCAGCGAAAGAAACAGGGGGCAGCCCCAGCATTTT	CASERNRGQPQHF